This TCR beta chain was observed in a study of cytomegalovirus exposure and HLA in healthy donors. Study-level results: In an earlier analysis, about 87% or about 30%: the productive usage of most TCR beta V segments. Relative to the approximately 700-donor mean, N-insertions were reportedly fewer in an Asian-associated ancestry cluster in a later analysis. Analysis performed later showed TCR beta chains linked to HLA being more clonally expanded than equally common others.

Vbeta (60) and Jbeta (13) primers were used in the PCR. The table came from immunoSEQ multiplex PCR; TCRdb's copy has only in-frame clones and leaves some out. The table lists roughly 180,000 clones, 85% of them singletons. This clone was seen a single time. Its antigen is undetermined. The sequenced material came from PBMCs. The receptor was derived from a boy between 2 and 15 years old in good health and CMV-seronegative.

In DNA form, the CDR3 reads TGTGCCAGCAGCTCCTCCCGACAGGGACGCAATGAGCAGTTCTTC. It is translated as CASSSSRQGRNEQFF. The chain links TRBV11-2 to TRBJ2-1; TRBD1 agrees at 7 bases. The length of the CDR3 is 15 residues. Germline V lookup: CDR1 SGHAT, CDR2 FQNNGV. V was clipped by 4 bases and J by 6 bases; unmatched bases: 9.